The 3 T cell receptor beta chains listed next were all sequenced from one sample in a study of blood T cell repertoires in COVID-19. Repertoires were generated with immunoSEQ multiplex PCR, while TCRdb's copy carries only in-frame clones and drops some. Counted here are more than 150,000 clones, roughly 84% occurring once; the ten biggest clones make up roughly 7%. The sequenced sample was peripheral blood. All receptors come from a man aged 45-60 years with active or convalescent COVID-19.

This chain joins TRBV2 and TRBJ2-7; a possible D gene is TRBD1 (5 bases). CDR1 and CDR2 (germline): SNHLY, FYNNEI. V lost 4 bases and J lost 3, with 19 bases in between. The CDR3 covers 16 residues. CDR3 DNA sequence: TGTGCCAGCAGTGCCTCATTGTGGGGCAGGTACTACGAGCAGTACTTC. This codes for CASSASLWGRYYEQYF.

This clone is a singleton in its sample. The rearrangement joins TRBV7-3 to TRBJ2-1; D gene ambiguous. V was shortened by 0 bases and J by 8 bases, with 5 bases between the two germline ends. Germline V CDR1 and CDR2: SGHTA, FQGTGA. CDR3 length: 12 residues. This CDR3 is CASSLTRDEQFF. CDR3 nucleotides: TGTGCCAGCAGCTTAACCCGGGATGAGCAGTTCTTC. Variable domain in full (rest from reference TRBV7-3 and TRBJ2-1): GAGVSQTPSNKVTEKGKYVELRCDPISGHTALYWYRQSLGQGPEFLIYFQGTGAADDSGLPNDRFFAVRPEGSVSTLKIQRTERGDSAVYLCASSLTRDEQFFGPGTRLTVL.

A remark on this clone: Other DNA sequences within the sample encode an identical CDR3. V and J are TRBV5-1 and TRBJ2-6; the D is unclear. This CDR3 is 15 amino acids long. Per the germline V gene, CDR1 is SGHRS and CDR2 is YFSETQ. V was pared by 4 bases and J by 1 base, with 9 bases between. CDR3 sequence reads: CASSLISSGANVLTF. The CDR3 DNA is TGCGCCAGCAGCCTTATCTCGTCTGGGGCCAACGTCCTGACTTTC.